This TCR beta chain emerged from a study of shared clonotypes between healthy human individuals. V dropped 8 bases and J dropped 6; count of bases not matched to a gene: 5. This CDR3 comprises 14 residues. The germline CDR1 and CDR2 sequences are SNHLY and FYNNEI. With respect to this clone: What it binds is unknown.

Study results and caveats: Naive subsets generally had larger estimated richness than memory subsets.

TCRdb's copy holds only in-frame clones and misses some; the assay was immunoSEQ multiplex PCR. The repertoire holds 600,000 to 800,000 clones, over 60% seen once, with more than 1.5% in the top ten. The chain links TRBV2 to TRBJ2-1; 12 bases line up with TRBD1. The sequenced material came from memory CD4+ T cells sorted from blood. Subset meaning: CD45RA-negative fraction. This receptor was taken from a woman aged 25 to 45 in good health. In nucleotides, the CDR3 is TGTGCCAGCGAGAGGGACAGGGGGCGCAATGAGCAGTTCTTC. It translates to CASERDRGRNEQFF.